Following are 12 T cell receptor beta chains from one sample sequenced in a study of response to subunit inactivated influenza vaccine. TCRdb reanalysed the RT-PCR reads using MiXCR and keeps one entry per CDR3 protein. This sample yields just under 250,000 distinct CDR3 sequences, of which 12% are seen a single time; 7.8% belongs to the top ten. This specimen was non-naive T cells sorted from PBMCs, taken 14 to 15 days before vaccination. These receptors were obtained from a man aged 50 or older who received an inactivated influenza vaccine.

CDR3 loop: CASSLAAGQQYF. The CDR3 region has the DNA TGTGCCAGCAGTTTAGCAGCAGGACAGCAGTACTTC. The J gene is TRBJ2-7, the V gene TRBV12-3 or TRBV12-4; D remains ambiguous. V gave up 0 bases and J gave up 8 bases, with 8 bases separating them. This CDR3 is built from 12 residues.

This clonotype was seen a few times. V gene TRBV10-3 combines with J gene TRBJ1-3, with 7 bases aligning to TRBD1. Germline CDR1 and CDR2: ENHRY and SYGVKD. After removal of 5 bases from V and 0 bases from J, the junction contained 10 bases not matched to a gene. The CDR3 extends over 17 amino acids. CDR3 sequence: CAISSGQRLSSGNTIYF. The CDR3 region has the DNA TGTGCCATCAGTTCGGGACAGAGACTTAGCTCTGGAAACACCATATATTTT.

This clonotype has just a few counts. The chain carries TRBV5-1 and TRBJ2-7, with TRBD2 matching 13 bases. CDR3 size: 15 residues. V lost 2 bases and J lost 5; bases outside the gene matches: 4. CDR1 is SGHRS, CDR2 YFSETQ, per germline. Here the CDR3 DNA reads TGCGCCAGCAGCTTATCCGGGACTAGCGGGAACGAGCAGTACTTC. It is translated as CASSLSGTSGNEQYF.

This clonotype showed up just a few times. DNA of the CDR3: TGTGCCAGCAGCCTAGACCTCGGTTCCTACAATGAGCAGTTCTTC. Encoded protein: CASSLDLGSYNEQFF. The rearrangement links TRBV7-8 to TRBJ2-1; D is undetermined. This CDR3 has 15 residues. Germline loops: CDR1 SGHVS, CDR2 FQNEAQ. V lost 5 bases and J 1 base, leaving 12 bases between the germline ends.

This clonotype has only a few counts. V and J are TRBV7-2 and TRBJ2-3; D is undetermined. Per germline, CDR1 SGHTA and CDR2 FQGNSA. The CDR3 contains 16 residues. With 2 bases removed from V and 0 bases from J, the gap between germline ends came to 12 bases. The CDR3 DNA reads TGTGCCAGCAGCTTACTAGGGTCGGTCAGCACAGATACGCAGTATTTT. The encoded protein is CASSLLGSVSTDTQYF.

This clonotype appeared many times. The chain links TRBV2 to TRBJ2-1; 14 bases align to TRBD2. This CDR3 spans 15 amino acids. V shed 5 bases and J 7 bases; nucleotides not matched to a gene: 4. Germline CDR1 is SNHLY and CDR2 is FYNNEI. Here the CDR3 DNA reads TGTGCCAGCAGTACCGGGACTAGCGGGGGTAATGAGCAGTTCTTC. It is translated as CASSTGTSGGNEQFF.

The V and J genes are TRBV20-1 and TRBJ2-5; 9 nucleotides agree with TRBD1. With 1 base clipped from V and 5 bases from J, the junction kept 5 bases outside the gene matches. Germline CDR1 reads DFQATT; CDR2 reads SNEGSKA (reference sequence). The CDR3 runs to 14 residues. The CDR3 region is CSARGTGAEETQYF. In nucleotides, the CDR3 is TGCAGTGCTAGAGGGACAGGGGCGGAGGAGACCCAGTACTTC.

Regarding this clonotype: A much larger clone differs by one base, so this may be a read error. The chain recombines TRBV12-3 or TRBV12-4 with TRBJ1-5; a possible D gene is TRBD1 (5 bases). CDR3 length equals 14 residues. Trimming removed 5 bases at V and 7 bases at J, with 15 bases between. The chain's CDR3 is CASSRTRGSQPQHF. The CDR3 DNA is TGTGCCAGCAGTCGGACACGGGGCAGCCAGCCCCAGCATTTT.

The V gene is TRBV28, the J gene TRBJ2-2, with TRBD2 identical over 7 bases. In germline, CDR1 is MDHEN, CDR2 SYDVKM. There are 14 residues in the CDR3. V lost 2 bases, J lost 7 bases, and 4 bases stayed unmatched. CDR3 sequence: CASSLVGGYGELFF. DNA of the CDR3: TGTGCCAGCAGTTTAGTGGGGGGGTACGGGGAGCTGTTTTTT.

The chain recombines TRBV6-6 with TRBJ1-4; no definite D call. V gave up 6 bases and J gave up 3 bases, with 5 bases separating them. Germline CDR1 and CDR2: MNHNY and SVGAGI (reference sequence). CDR3 length: 12 amino acids. The CDR3 spells CASRGSNEKLFF. In nucleotides, the CDR3 is TGTGCCAGCAGGGGATCTAATGAAAAACTGTTTTTT.

This clonotype was seen a handful of times. CDR3: CASSFRAGGRNEQFF. For the CDR3, the DNA is TGTGCCAGCAGTTTTCGAGCGGGGGGCCGCAATGAGCAGTTCTTC. The chain joins TRBV28 to TRBJ2-1; 9 bases map to TRBD2. Germline CDR1 and CDR2: MDHEN and SYDVKM. V trimming: 3 bases; J trimming: 6 bases; junction bases outside the gene matches: 6. The CDR3 contains 15 residues.

The chain combines TRBV6-1 with TRBJ2-3; either TRBD1 or TRBD2 may fit D (5 bases each). Trimming shortened V by 0 bases and J by 6 bases, and 10 bases separated the two germline ends. This CDR3 has 14 amino acids. Per the germline V gene, CDR1 is MNHNS and CDR2 is SASEGT. CDR3 in amino acids: CASSEAGAGDTQYF. CDR3 DNA sequence: TGTGCCAGCAGTGAAGCGGGAGCAGGGGATACGCAGTATTTT.